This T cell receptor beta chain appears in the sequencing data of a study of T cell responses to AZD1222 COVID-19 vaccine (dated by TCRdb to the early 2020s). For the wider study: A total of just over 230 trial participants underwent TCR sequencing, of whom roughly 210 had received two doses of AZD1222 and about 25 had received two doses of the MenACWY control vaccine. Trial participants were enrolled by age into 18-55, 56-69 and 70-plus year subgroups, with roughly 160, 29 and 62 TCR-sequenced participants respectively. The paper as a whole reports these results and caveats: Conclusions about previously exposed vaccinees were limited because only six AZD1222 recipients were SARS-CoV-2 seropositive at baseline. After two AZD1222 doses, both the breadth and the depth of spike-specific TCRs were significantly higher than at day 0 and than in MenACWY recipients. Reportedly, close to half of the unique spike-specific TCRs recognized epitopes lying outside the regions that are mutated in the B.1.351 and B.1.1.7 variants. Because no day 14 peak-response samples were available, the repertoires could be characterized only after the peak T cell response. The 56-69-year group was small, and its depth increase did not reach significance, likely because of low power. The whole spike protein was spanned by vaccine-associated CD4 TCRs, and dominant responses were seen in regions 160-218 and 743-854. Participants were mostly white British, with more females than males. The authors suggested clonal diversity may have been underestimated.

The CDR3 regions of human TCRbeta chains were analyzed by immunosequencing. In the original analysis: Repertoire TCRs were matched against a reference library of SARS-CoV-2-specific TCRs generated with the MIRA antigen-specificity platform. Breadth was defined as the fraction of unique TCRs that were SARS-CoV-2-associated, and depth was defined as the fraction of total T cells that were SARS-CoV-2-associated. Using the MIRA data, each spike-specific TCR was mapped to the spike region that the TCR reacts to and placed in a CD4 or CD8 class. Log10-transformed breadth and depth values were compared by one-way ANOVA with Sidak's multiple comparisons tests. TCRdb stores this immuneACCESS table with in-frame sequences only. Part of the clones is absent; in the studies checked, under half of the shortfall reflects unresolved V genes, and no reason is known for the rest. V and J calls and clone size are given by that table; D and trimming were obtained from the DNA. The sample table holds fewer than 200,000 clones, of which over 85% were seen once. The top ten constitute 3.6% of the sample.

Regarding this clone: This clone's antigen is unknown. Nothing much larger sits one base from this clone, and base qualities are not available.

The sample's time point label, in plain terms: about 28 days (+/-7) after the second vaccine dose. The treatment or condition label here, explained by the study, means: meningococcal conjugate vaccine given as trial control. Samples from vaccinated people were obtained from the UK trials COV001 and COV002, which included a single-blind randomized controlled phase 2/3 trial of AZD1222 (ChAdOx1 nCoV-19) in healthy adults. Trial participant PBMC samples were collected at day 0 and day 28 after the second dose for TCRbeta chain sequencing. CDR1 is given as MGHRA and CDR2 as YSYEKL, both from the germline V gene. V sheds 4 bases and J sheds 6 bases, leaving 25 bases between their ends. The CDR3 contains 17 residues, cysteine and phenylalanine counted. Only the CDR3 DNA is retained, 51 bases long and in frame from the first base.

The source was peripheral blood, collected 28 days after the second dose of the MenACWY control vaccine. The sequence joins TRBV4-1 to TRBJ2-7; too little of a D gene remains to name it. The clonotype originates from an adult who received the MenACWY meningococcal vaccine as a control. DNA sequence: TGCGCCAGCAGCCGGAATCTGATAGCACCCGAAGATGGCGAGCAGTACTTC. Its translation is CASSRNLIAPEDGEQYF.